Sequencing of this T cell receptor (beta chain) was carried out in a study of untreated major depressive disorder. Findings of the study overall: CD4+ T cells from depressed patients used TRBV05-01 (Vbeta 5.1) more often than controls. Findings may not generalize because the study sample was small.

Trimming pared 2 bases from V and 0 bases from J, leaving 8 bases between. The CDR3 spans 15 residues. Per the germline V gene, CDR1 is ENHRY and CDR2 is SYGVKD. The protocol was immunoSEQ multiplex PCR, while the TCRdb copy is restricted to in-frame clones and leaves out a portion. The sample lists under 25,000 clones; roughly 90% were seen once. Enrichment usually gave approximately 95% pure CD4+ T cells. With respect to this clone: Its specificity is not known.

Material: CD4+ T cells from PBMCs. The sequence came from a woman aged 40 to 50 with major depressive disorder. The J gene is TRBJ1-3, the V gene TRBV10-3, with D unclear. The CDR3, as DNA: TGTGCCATCAGTGAGGGACTGTCCTCTGGAAACACCATATATTTT. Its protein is CAISEGLSSGNTIYF.